The 20 T cell receptor beta chains in this list originate from one sample, sequenced in a study of cytomegalovirus exposure and HLA in healthy donors. The PCR employed 60 Vbeta primers together with 13 Jbeta primers. The assay was immunoSEQ multiplex PCR, and TCRdb's table has in-frame clones only and misses some. The repertoire holds about 160,000 clones, with around four fifths as singletons. The sample comprised PBMCs. The receptors come from a young man in good health and CMV-seropositive.

This clone was seen only a few times. V gene TRBV2 combines with J gene TRBJ2-7; weak D call: TRBD2 (6 bases). Trimming left V 6 bases short and J 9 bases short, with 21 bases between. CDR3 length: 14 residues. Germline CDR1 reads SNHLY; CDR2 reads FYNNEI. CDR3 in amino acids: CASRRDQRGSGQYF. The CDR3 DNA sequence: TGTGCCAGCAGGCGGGACCAAAGAGGGTCGGGGCAGTACTTC.

This rearrangement joins TRBV6-5 to TRBJ2-5; 10 bases match TRBD1. The assigned J gene may be wrong: the sequence end matches TRBJ2-7 better. Germline loops: CDR1 MNHEY, CDR2 SVGAGI. The CDR3 sequence is 13 residues long. Here the CDR3 reads CASRDRGVGEQYF. The CDR3 region has the DNA TGTGCCAGCCGGGACAGGGGCGTAGGCGAGCAGTACTTC.

This chain joins TRBV29-1 and TRBJ2-5, with a tentative D call TRBD2 (5 bases). The J call may be faulty, since TRBJ2-7 better matches the DNA end. The V gene's germline CDR1 is SQVTM and CDR2 ANQGSEA. The length of the CDR3 is 13 residues. This chain's CDR3 is CSFTGIQAYEQYF. In DNA form, the CDR3 reads TGCAGCTTTACCGGGATTCAAGCCTACGAGCAGTACTTC.

The CDR3 is CASSQEWEGYGYTF. CDR3 nucleotide sequence: TGCGCCAGCAGCCAAGAGTGGGAGGGTTATGGCTACACCTTC. The chain couples TRBV4-1 to TRBJ1-2; the D is unclear. The CDR3 extends over 14 amino acids. Germline CDR1 is MGHRA and CDR2 is YSYEKL. V lost 0 bases to trimming and J lost 5 bases, with 10 bases between them.

The CDR3 spells CASSVLVGGLTDTQYF. CDR3 bases: TGTGCCAGCAGCGTCTTAGTGGGGGGGCTGACAGATACGCAGTATTTT. The V call is TRBV9, the J call TRBJ2-3; D is perhaps TRBD2 (7 bases). The CDR3 is 16 amino acids. The germline V gene encodes CDR1 SGDLS and CDR2 YYNGEE. Trimming took off 2 bases at V and 3 bases at J, with 16 bases between the two ends.

The V call is TRBV2, the J call TRBJ2-2; 8 positions match TRBD1. V was pared by 6 bases and J by 7 bases, with 10 bases of the junction left unmatched. CDR1 SNHLY and CDR2 FYNNEI come from the germline V gene. The CDR3 totals 15 residues. The CDR3 sequence is CASRDQTGEDGELFF. The CDR3 coding sequence is TGTGCCAGCAGAGACCAGACAGGGGAGGACGGGGAGCTGTTTTTT.

To note about this clone: Distinct nucleotide sequences in the sample also encode this CDR3. The chain is built from TRBV6-1 and TRBJ1-5; no firm D call. This CDR3 comprises 13 residues. V was trimmed by 6 bases and J by 0 bases, leaving 6 bases between them. Germline V gene sequence: CDR1 MNHNS, CDR2 SASEGT. The chain's CDR3 is CASSVLSNQPQHF. CDR3 bases: TGTGCCAGCAGCGTCCTTAGCAATCAGCCCCAGCATTTT.

This chain links TRBV27 with TRBJ1-1; D call uncertain. The germline V gene encodes CDR1 MNHEY and CDR2 SMNVEV (reference sequence). This CDR3 is 13 amino acids long. Trimming shortened V by 5 bases and J by 1 base, and 8 bases separated the two germline ends. CDR3 protein: CASSQDSNTEAFF. The CDR3 DNA sequence: TGTGCCAGCAGTCAAGACTCGAACACTGAAGCTTTCTTT.

The chain recombines TRBV2 with TRBJ1-2, with 7 bases fitting TRBD1. CDR3 length: 13 residues. In germline, CDR1 is SNHLY, CDR2 FYNNEI. V gave up 4 bases and J gave up 3 bases; unmatched junction bases: 2. CDR3 sequence reads: CASSAGQDYGYTF. The CDR3 bases are TGTGCCAGCAGTGCCGGACAGGACTATGGCTACACCTTC. The full variable domain, in which reference TRBV2 and TRBJ1-2 provide the parts outside the CDR3, is EPEVTQTPSHQVTQMGQEVILRCVPISNHLYFYWYRQILGQKVEFLVSFYNNEISEKSEIFDDQFSVERPDGSNFTLKIRSTKLEDSAMYFCASSAGQDYGYTFGSGTRLTVV.

V gene TRBV15 combines with J gene TRBJ2-2; the D gene is possibly TRBD1 (5 bases). V lost 3 bases and J 5 bases, leaving 10 bases between the germline ends. Germline assignment: CDR1 LNHNV and CDR2 YYDKDF (reference sequence). The CDR3 covers 14 residues. CDR3 residues: CATSSRVVTGELFF. The CDR3 DNA is TGTGCCACCAGCAGCAGGGTGGTAACCGGGGAGCTGTTTTTT.

The gene calls are TRBV10-3 and TRBJ2-1; 14 bases are shared with TRBD2. Germline values: CDR1 ENHRY, CDR2 SYGVKD. V was clipped by 10 bases and J by 3 bases; unmatched bases: 14. The CDR3 extends over 18 amino acids. The CDR3 loop reads CATGTGTSGSQGYNEQFF. CDR3 bases: TGTGCCACCGGAACCGGGACTAGCGGGAGCCAGGGCTACAATGAGCAGTTCTTC.

V usage is TRBV28 and J usage is TRBJ2-5; TRBD1 might be the D (8 bases). Trimming pared 2 bases from V and 5 bases from J, leaving 15 bases between. Germline CDR1 is MDHEN and CDR2 is SYDVKM. This CDR3 comprises 15 residues. CDR3 residues: CASSLQDREGETQYF. The DNA of the CDR3 is TGTGCCAGCAGTTTACAGGACAGGGAGGGTGAGACCCAGTACTTC.

The chain uses TRBV7-9 and TRBJ2-2; the D gene is possibly TRBD1 (6 bases). The CDR3 runs 15 residues. V shed 5 bases and J shed 7 bases, with 17 bases lying between them. Germline assignment: CDR1 SEHNR and CDR2 FQNEAQ (reference sequence). CDR3 coding DNA: TGTGCCAGCAGCAACCGGGACACCTTCGTCGGGGAGCTGTTTTTT. As protein: CASSNRDTFVGELFF.

The chain joins TRBV19 to TRBJ1-1; D gene unclear. Per the germline V gene, CDR1 is LNHDA and CDR2 is SQIVND (reference sequence). Trimming cost V 7 bases and J 2 bases, with 11 bases left between them. The CDR3 covers 13 residues. The CDR3 DNA is TGTGCCAGTACCCCCCGTTTTAACACTGAAGCTTTCTTT. Translating gives CASTPRFNTEAFF.

The chain is built from TRBV7-2 and TRBJ1-5, with D unclear. The V end lost 1 base, the J end lost 0 bases, and 16 bases lay between the germline ends. CDR1 is SGHTA, CDR2 FQGNSA, per germline. CDR3 length: 18 amino acids. CDR3 residues: CASSLVSPVDYSNQPQHF. Written as DNA, the CDR3 is TGTGCCAGCAGCTTAGTCTCCCCGGTTGACTATAGCAATCAGCCCCAGCATTTT. The whole variable domain, filled in from reference TRBV7-2 and TRBJ1-5, reads GAGVSQSPSNKVTEKGKDVELRCDPISGHTALYWYRQSLGQGLEFLIYFQGNSAPDKSGLPSDRFSAERTGGSVSTLTIQRTQQEDSAVYLCASSLVSPVDYSNQPQHFGDGTRLSIL.

The V gene is TRBV18, the J gene TRBJ2-2, with TRBD1 as a possible D gene (6 bases). The ends were cut back, 0 bases at V and 7 bases at J, with 9 bases in the middle. Germline V gives CDR1 KGHSH, CDR2 LQKENI. The CDR3 runs 14 residues. CDR3 region: CASSPPQGYGELFF. In DNA, the CDR3 is TGTGCCAGCTCACCACCGCAGGGGTACGGGGAGCTGTTTTTT.

The chain has TRBV19 and TRBJ2-5; 7 bases are a match to TRBD1. Germline loops: CDR1 LNHDA, CDR2 SQIVND (reference sequence). The CDR3 is 14 residues long. V shed 10 bases and J 5 bases; nucleotides not matched to a gene: 13. The CDR3 DNA sequence: TGTGCCACCTCCGGGACAGCTCTATCGGAGACCCAGTACTTC. It specifies CATSGTALSETQYF.

The chain couples TRBV5-8 to TRBJ2-7, with 8 positions matching TRBD2. CDR1 and CDR2 (germline): SGHTS, YDEGEE. This CDR3 spans 14 amino acids. With 2 bases clipped from V and 5 bases from J, the junction kept 6 bases outside the gene matches. As DNA, the CDR3 is TGTGCCAGCAGCTTATACGGGGGGGCCCACGAGCAGTACTTC. As protein: CASSLYGGAHEQYF. Full variable domain (outside the CDR3, taken from reference TRBV5-8 and TRBJ2-7): EAGVTQSPTHLIKTRGQQATLRCSPISGHTSVYWYQQALGLGLQFLLWYDEGEERNRGNFPPRFSGRQFPNYSSELNVNALELEDSALYLCASSLYGGAHEQYFGPGTRLTVT.

The chain has TRBV7-6 and TRBJ2-2, with D uncertain. The CDR3 loop spans 15 amino acids. Trimming took 5 bases from V and 7 from J, leaving 17 bases between them. CDR1 is SGHVS and CDR2 is FNYEAQ in the germline V gene. In nucleotides, the CDR3 is TGTGCCAGCAGCCTTCAGTCCGTCGATGGCGGGGAGCTGTTTTTT. As protein: CASSLQSVDGGELFF.

The chain employs TRBV30 and TRBJ2-7, with a weak D call TRBD2 (5 bases). Deletions cut 4 bases from V and 9 bases from J, with 16 bases between. Germline CDR1 and CDR2: GTSNPN and SVGIG (reference sequence). The CDR3 length is 12 residues. The CDR3 reads CAWTPGGVGQYF. CDR3 coding DNA: TGTGCCTGGACCCCTGGAGGAGTCGGGCAGTACTTC.